The 6 T cell receptor beta chains in this list originate from one sample, sequenced in a study of blood T cell repertoires in COVID-19. Data came from immunoSEQ multiplex PCR; TCRdb stores just in-frame clones and leaves some out. This sample has around 150,000 clones; approximately 87% occur once, and the top ten carry more than 3.5%. The sample taken for sequencing was peripheral blood. Source of these receptors: a woman aged 35 to 49 with acute or convalescent COVID-19.

The chain has TRBV5-6 and TRBJ2-1, with D possibly TRBD2 on 5 matching bases. The V gene's germline CDR1 is SGHDT and CDR2 YYEEEE. The V end was cut by 4 bases, the J end by 12 bases, with 29 bases between. The CDR3 is 17 amino acids. The CDR3 loop is CASSHSGEKTGIRGQFF. In DNA, the CDR3 is TGTGCCAGCAGCCACTCGGGCGAAAAAACCGGAATCCGGGGGCAGTTCTTC. The whole variable domain, filled in from reference TRBV5-6 and TRBJ2-1, reads DAGVTQSPTHLIKTRGQQVTLRCSPKSGHDTVSWYQQALGQGPQFIFQYYEEEERQRGNFPDRFSGHQFPNYSSELNVNALLLGDSALYLCASSHSGEKTGIRGQFFGPGTRLTVL.

This chain connects TRBV14 to TRBJ2-2, with D possibly matching TRBD2 (6 bases). This CDR3 has 16 amino acids. CDR1 and CDR2 (germline): SGHDN, FVKESK. V lost 0 bases, J lost 5 bases, and 13 bases lay in between. The CDR3 nucleotides are TGTGCCAGCAGCCAAGAAACGGGACTGAGAACCGGGGAGCTGTTTTTT. It encodes CASSQETGLRTGELFF. Full variable domain (remainder filled in from reference TRBV14 and TRBJ2-2): EAGVTQFPSHSVIEKGQTVTLRCDPISGHDNLYWYRRVMGKEIKFLLHFVKESKQDESGMPNNRFLAERTGGTYSTLKVQPAELEDSGVYFCASSQETGLRTGELFFGEGSRLTVL.

The CDR3 reads CASSDGANYGYTF. DNA of the CDR3: TGTGCCAGCAGTGACGGAGCTAACTATGGCTACACCTTC. The J gene is TRBJ1-2, the V gene TRBV2; unclear D gene. V was trimmed by 3 bases and J by 0 bases, leaving 5 bases between them. Germline CDR1 reads SNHLY; CDR2 reads FYNNEI. There are 13 residues in the CDR3. Using reference TRBV2 and TRBJ1-2 for the parts outside the CDR3, the full variable domain is EPEVTQTPSHQVTQMGQEVILRCVPISNHLYFYWYRQILGQKVEFLVSFYNNEISEKSEIFDDQFSVERPDGSNFTLKIRSTKLEDSAMYFCASSDGANYGYTFGSGTRLTVV.

The sample holds a few counts of this clone. The CDR3: CASRLIRSGVGLGYTF. The CDR3 bases are TGTGCCAGCAGATTAATTAGGTCAGGGGTAGGGCTAGGCTACACCTTC. The rearrangement joins TRBV7-2 to TRBJ1-2, with D tentatively TRBD1 (6 bases). Germline V CDR1 and CDR2: SGHTA, FQGNSA. The CDR3 runs 16 residues. Trimming cost V 6 bases and J 8 bases, with 25 bases left between them.

The genes are TRBV19 and TRBJ1-5; no reliable D call. V dropped 3 bases and J dropped 7 bases, with 13 bases sitting between them. Germline V lookup: CDR1 LNHDA, CDR2 SQIVND (reference sequence). CDR3 size: 14 residues. The CDR3, as DNA: TGTGCCAGTAGTATTCCCCCCCAGAGGCAGCCCCAGCATTTT. This translates into CASSIPPQRQPQHF.

This clone was detected only once. V is TRBV10-3 and J is TRBJ2-3; tentative D call: TRBD2 (5 bases). With 8 bases removed from V and 7 bases from J, the gap between germline ends came to 13 bases. The CDR3 consists of 12 residues. Germline lookup yields CDR1 ENHRY and CDR2 SYGVKD. CDR3: CAISPLANTQYF. Written as DNA, the CDR3 is TGTGCCATCTCCCCCCTAGCAAATACGCAGTATTTT.